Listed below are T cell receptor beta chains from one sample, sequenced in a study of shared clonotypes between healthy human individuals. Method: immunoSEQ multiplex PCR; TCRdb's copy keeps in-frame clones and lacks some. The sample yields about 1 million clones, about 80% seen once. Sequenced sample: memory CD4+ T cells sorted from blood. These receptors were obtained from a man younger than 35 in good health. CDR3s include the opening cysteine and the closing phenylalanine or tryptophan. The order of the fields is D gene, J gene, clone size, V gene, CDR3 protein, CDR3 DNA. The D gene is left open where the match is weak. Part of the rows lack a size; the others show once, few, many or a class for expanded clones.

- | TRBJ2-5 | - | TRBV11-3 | CASSRHNQETQYF | TGTGCCAGCAGCCGACATAACCAAGAGACCCAGTACTTC
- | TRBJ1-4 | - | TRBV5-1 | CASSRTPGGEKLFF | TGCGCCAGCAGCCGGACGCCCGGGGGTGAAAAACTGTTTTTT
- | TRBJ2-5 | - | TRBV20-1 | CSASYETQYF | TGCAGTGCTAGCTACGAGACCCAGTACTTC
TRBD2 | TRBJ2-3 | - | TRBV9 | CASSVGVSGITDTQYF | TGTGCCAGCAGCGTAGGGGTTAGCGGGATCACAGATACGCAGTATTTT
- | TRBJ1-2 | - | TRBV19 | CASHYAGLNYGYTF | TGTGCCAGCCATTACGCAGGGCTAAACTATGGCTACACCTTC
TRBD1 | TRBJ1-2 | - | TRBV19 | CASSTATGGLNYGYTF | TGTGCCAGTAGCACCGCGACAGGGGGCTTGAACTATGGCTACACCTTC
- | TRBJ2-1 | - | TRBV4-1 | CASSQDRATGWEQFF | TGCGCCAGCAGCCAAGATCGGGCTACGGGCTGGGAGCAGTTCTTC
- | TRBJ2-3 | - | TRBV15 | CATSRDRLSFEDTQYF | TGTGCCACCAGCAGAGACCGGCTTTCGTTCGAGGATACGCAGTATTTT
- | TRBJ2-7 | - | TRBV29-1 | CSVQDTSTGQYF | TGCAGCGTCCAAGACACCTCTACGGGGCAGTACTTC
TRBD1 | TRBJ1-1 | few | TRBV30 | CAWSGAGGTEAFF | TGTGCCTGGAGTGGGGCAGGGGGAACTGAAGCTTTCTTT
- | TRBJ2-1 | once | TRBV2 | CASSGDNYNEQFF | TGTGCCAGCAGTGGAGACAACTACAATGAGCAGTTCTTC
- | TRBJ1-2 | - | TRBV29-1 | CSVFKEDGYTF | TGCAGCGTTTTTAAGGAGGATGGCTACACCTTC
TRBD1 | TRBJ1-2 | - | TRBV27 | CASSRGPGQSVSGYTF | TGTGCCAGCAGTCGTGGACCGGGACAGTCTGTCTCTGGCTACACCTTC
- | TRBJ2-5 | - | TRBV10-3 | CAISEQGETQYF | TGTGCCATCAGTGAACAGGGAGAGACCCAGTACTTC
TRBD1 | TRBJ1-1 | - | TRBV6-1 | CASSEGRDRASMNTEAFF | TGTGCCAGCAGTGAAGGCCGGGACAGAGCTAGCATGAACACTGAAGCTTTCTTT
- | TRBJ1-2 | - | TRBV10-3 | CAITPATPGLGYTF | TGTGCCATCACTCCTGCGACACCTGGTCTAGGCTACACCTTC
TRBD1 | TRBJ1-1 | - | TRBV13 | CASTLGQGGVNTEAFF | TGTGCCAGCACCTTAGGACAGGGGGGGGTGAACACTGAAGCTTTCTTT
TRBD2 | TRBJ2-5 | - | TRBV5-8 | CASSSPPQLAGNTGETQYF | TGTGCCAGCAGCTCCCCACCTCAGCTAGCGGGGAATACGGGGGAGACCCAGTACTTC